A selection of T cell receptor beta chains follows, all from one sample in a study of blood T cell repertoires in COVID-19. Assay used: immunoSEQ multiplex PCR; TCRdb lists only in-frame clones, some missing. Of roughly 200,000 clones listed, about nine tenths are singletons. Sequenced sample: peripheral blood. These TCRs come from a man aged 18-30 years with active or convalescent COVID-19. CDR3s include the opening cysteine and the closing phenylalanine or tryptophan. A D gene is named only where the DNA matches it firmly. Some rows mark clone size as missing; the rest say once, few, many or name a class of expanded clone.

-	TRBV15	TRBJ2-7	-	CATSRAGFEQYF	TGTGCCACCAGCAGGGCAGGGTTTGAGCAGTACTTC
-	TRBV19	TRBJ1-6	-	CASSETVSSYNSPLHF	TGTGCCAGTAGTGAAACAGTGAGCTCCTATAATTCACCCCTCCACTTT
-	TRBV19	TRBJ2-7	TRBD1	CASSIGQGFGEQYF	TGTGCCAGTAGTATCGGACAGGGGTTCGGCGAGCAGTACTTC
-	TRBV5-6	TRBJ1-2	-	CASSLDRFNYGYTF	TGTGCCAGCAGCTTGGACAGATTTAACTATGGCTACACCTTC
-	TRBV7-3	TRBJ2-1	TRBD2	CASRVAGGPFDEQFF	TGTGCCAGCAGGGTAGCGGGAGGCCCGTTTGACGAGCAGTTCTTC
-	TRBV2	TRBJ1-4	-	CASRQALEKLFF	TGTGCCAGCAGGCAGGCTCTGGAAAAACTGTTTTTT
-	TRBV30	TRBJ1-1	-	CAWSGTANTEAFF	TGTGCCTGGAGTGGGACAGCAAACACTGAAGCTTTCTTT
-	TRBV9	TRBJ2-7	-	CASSVEGQPSYEQYF	TGTGCCAGCAGCGTAGAAGGACAACCTTCCTACGAGCAGTACTTC
once	TRBV4-3	TRBJ1-1	-	CASSQGVPSTEAFF	TGCGCCAGCAGCCAAGGAGTCCCGAGCACTGAAGCTTTCTTT
-	TRBV7-2	TRBJ2-7	TRBD2	CASSSHPSGIRSEQYF	TGTGCCAGCAGCTCTCATCCTAGCGGGATTCGGTCCGAGCAGTACTTC
-	TRBV5-1	TRBJ2-2	TRBD1	CASTRDREDTGELFF	TGCGCCAGCACTCGTGACAGGGAAGACACCGGGGAGCTGTTTTTT
-	TRBV4-1	TRBJ1-2	-	CASSRGQSTNYGYTF	TGCGCCAGCAGTAGAGGGCAGTCTACTAACTATGGCTACACCTTC
-	TRBV5-1	TRBJ2-7	TRBD1	CASSSGGTGNSYEQYF	TGCGCCAGCAGCTCAGGGGGAACAGGGAACTCCTACGAGCAGTACTTC
-	TRBV5-1	TRBJ1-1	TRBD1	CASSFTGTGGTEAFF	TGCGCCAGCAGCTTCACTGGGACAGGAGGGACTGAAGCTTTCTTT
-	TRBV3-1/TRBV3-2	TRBJ1-6	-	CASSQDGRNSPLHF	TGTGCCAGCAGCCAAGATGGGCGTAATTCACCCCTCCACTTT
once	TRBV6-5	TRBJ1-2	-	CASSYSGGGDGYTF	TGTGCCAGCAGTTACTCTGGGGGGGGAGATGGCTACACCTTC
-	TRBV19	TRBJ1-5	-	CASSVTGSQPQHF	TGTGCCAGTAGTGTTACAGGGTCACAGCCCCAGCATTTT